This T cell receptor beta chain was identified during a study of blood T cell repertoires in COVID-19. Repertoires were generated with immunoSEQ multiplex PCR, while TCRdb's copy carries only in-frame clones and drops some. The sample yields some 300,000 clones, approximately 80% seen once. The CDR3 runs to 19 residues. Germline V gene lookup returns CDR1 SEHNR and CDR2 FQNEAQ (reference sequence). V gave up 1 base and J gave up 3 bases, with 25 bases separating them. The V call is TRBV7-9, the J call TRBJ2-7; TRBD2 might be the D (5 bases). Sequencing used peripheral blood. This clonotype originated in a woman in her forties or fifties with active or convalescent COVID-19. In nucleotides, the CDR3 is TGTGCCAGCAGCTTAGTGGGTCTGAGGAAGGGTTCGGGAATCTACGAGCAGTACTTC. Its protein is CASSLVGLRKGSGIYEQYF.